This TCR beta chain was recorded in a study of OX40 agonist ivuxolimab in advanced cancers. Turning to the study itself: Patients were infused with ivuxolimab every 2 weeks at 0.01 to 10 mg/kg. The dose-escalation cohort had hepatocellular carcinoma, melanoma, renal cell or head and neck cancer. Study results and limitations: On average, CD8+ T cells showed a greater number of expanded clones than CD4+. In the 0.1 to 3.0 mg/kg range, CD4+ and CD8+ blood T cells had expanded clonally by week 6.

TCRdb's table, derived via immunoSEQ multiplex PCR, lists solely in-frame clones and lacks some. Of 40,000 to 50,000 clones listed, around 92% are singletons. J lost 3 bases, V lost 4 bases, and 5 bases had no gene match. The CDR3 extends over 18 amino acids. CDR1 and CDR2 (germline): LGHNA, YNFKEQ. In the case of this clone: What it binds is not known.

This TCR was recovered from an adult with an advanced solid tumor such as melanoma, head and neck, liver or kidney cancer. The sample consisted of CD4+ or CD8+ T cells sorted from blood, taken in a trial of the OX40 agonist ivuxolimab. This sequence joins TRBV4-2 and TRBJ2-2; the match to TRBD2 covers 16 bases. The CDR3, as DNA: TGTGCCAGCAGCCCCGGGACTAGCGGGGGGGCCCACACCGGGGAGCTGTTTTTT. Translated: CASSPGTSGGAHTGELFF.